Described below is a single T cell receptor beta chain sequence and its context. The antigen it binds to is not known. No much larger clonotype is one base removed from it; base qualities were not supplied. Amplification of TCR beta CDR3 regions was carried out from RNA transcripts. The first round of RT-PCR for the TCR CDR3 was performed with the HTBI primer set and the Qiagen OneStep RT-PCR kit. Libraries were constructed in a second round of multiplex PCR, after which size selection and purification were performed. Sequencing of the libraries was done on an Illumina HiSeq2000 using paired-end 100 bp reads. As for the authors' bioinformatics: Raw data were processed with SOAPnuke, discarding reads with adapters, uncalled bases, mean Phred below 15, or no exact constant-primer or identifier match. COPE v1.2.5 was used to merge high-quality paired reads, and clonotypes were defined as unique nucleotide sequences. Clonotypes were aligned to IMGT TRBV, TRBD and TRBJ reference segments using MiTCR v1.1. Analysis was restricted to V-J combinations with a frequency above 0.0001, which covered about 99% of repertoires. The TCS score was defined as F50 (clonal expansion) divided by E x V (chaos), with BLOSUM62-based TCRdist calculated between CDR3 peptides within each V-J. Welch's t-statistics and random forest reduced around 550 V-J features to roughly 13, which were used in a naive Bayes classifier (R e1071). TCRdb's own reprocessing of the public reads used fastp at Q25 and MiXCR and kept productive beta chains. One record per CDR3 amino acid sequence lists the most common genes and DNA. These V and J calls rely on TCRdb rather than the paper's analysis. The sample records about 560,000 distinct CDR3 sequences, around 15% of which are singletons. Clones ranked in the top ten supply approximately 14% of the sample.

This sample stems from a study of T cells in Graves' hyperthyroidism and ophthalmopathy (dated by TCRdb to 2018 to 2020). Regarding the research as a whole: Peripheral blood was sampled at the time of initial diagnosis, prior to any treatment. The paper reports TCR Vbeta CDR3 sequencing of 130 to 150 peripheral blood samples: 43 ophthalmopathy, 75 to 80 hyperthyroidism and approximately 17 progressor patients. The 100 discovery patients were randomly split 7:3 into training and test sets. In addition, the study compared T-cell repertoires in thyroid tissue and in blood from five or six Graves' hyperthyroidism patients. To identify distinguishing TCR V-J signatures, a discovery cohort of around 100 patients was used, comprising under 45 with Graves' ophthalmopathy and approximately 57 with stable Graves' hyperthyroidism. An independent validation cohort of 18 to 20 hyperthyroidism patients and 17 patients who later progressed to ophthalmopathy tested prospective prediction of ophthalmopathy. After sampling, hyperthyroidism patients received methimazole starting at 30 mg daily, and ophthalmopathy patients received high-dose intravenous methylprednisolone. The paper's findings and limits, for the study overall: No statistical method was used to set the sample size in advance, and investigators knew the group allocation. During validation, the model predicted progression to ophthalmopathy a median of approximately 7 months ahead of onset, with roughly 65% sensitivity and about 75% specificity. Ophthalmopathy was separated from stable hyperthyroidism by a 13 V-J signature model, with approximately 85% sensitivity and about 81% specificity obtained in cross-validation and 80%/75% obtained in testing. Most expanded thyroid clonotypes (frequency above 0.001) were also found in blood, which suggests that blood repertoires may mirror thyroid immune responses.

V loses 5 bases at its end and J loses 3 bases; junction bases beyond the gene matches: 4. For CDR1 and CDR2, the germline V gene lists SGHTA and FQGNSA. The CDR3 goes from the cysteine to the phenylalanine over 15 residues. The entry retains the CDR3 DNA only, 45 bases that are in frame from base 1. Graves' hyperthyroidism was defined as stable when no progression to ophthalmopathy occurred over 18 months of follow-up. Hyperthyroidism patients were aged 18 to 65 years and newly diagnosed, with disease duration of less than 2 months. Exclusion was applied to patients with uncontrolled infections, other autoimmune diseases, pregnancy or lactation. Diagnoses were based on clinical symptoms, serum thyroxine and TRAb, thyroid ultrasound and orbital computed tomography. PBMCs were separated from roughly 9.3 ml of fresh peripheral blood using Ficoll-Paque density gradient centrifugation. Total RNA was extracted with Trizol reagent, and quality was checked on an Agilent 2100 Bioanalyzer.

The sequence links TRBV7-2 to TRBJ1-1, with 12 junctional bases fitting TRBD1. The sample taken for sequencing was blood. The receptor was isolated from a woman between 40 and 50 years old with Graves' hyperthyroidism. The CDR3 reads CASSRDRGRDTEAFF. The nucleotides are TGTGCCAGCAGCAGGGACAGGGGGCGGGACACTGAAGCTTTCTTT.